One T cell receptor beta chain is described in this entry. Other DNA sequences in the same sample also yield this CDR3. The CDR3 sequence is 14 residues long. The germline V gene encodes CDR1 KGHSH and CDR2 LQKENI. V was shortened by 3 bases and J by 1 base, with 9 bases between the two germline ends. This sample stems from a study of blood T cell repertoires in COVID-19. Across the whole study: The analysed material was cDNA or gDNA that came from T cells, B-cell-depleted T cells, or PBMCs.

In the original analysis: Reference gene primers were amplified, and this amplification served to estimate nucleated cell counts. Repertoires were generated with immunoSEQ multiplex PCR, while TCRdb's copy carries only in-frame clones and drops some. D and trimming were read from the DNA, whereas the V and J calls and clone size are those reported in that table. The profile shows fewer than 200,000 clones, roughly 78% of them singletons. The rearrangement joins TRBV18 to TRBJ1-1; D may be TRBD1 (5 bases). Material: peripheral blood. The clonotype was recovered from a man in his 70s with active or convalescent COVID-19. The CDR3 spells CASSPRGENTEAFF. Here the CDR3 DNA reads TGTGCCAGCTCACCCCGGGGGGAGAACACTGAAGCTTTCTTT.